This record concerns one T cell receptor beta chain sequence. Its antigen is not identified. This PCR relied on a set of 60 Vbeta primers and 13 Jbeta primers. Clones were read by immunoSEQ multiplex PCR, and TCRdb kept only the in-frame ones, dropping some. The sample contains some 110,000 clones, 10% to 15% of which appear only once. The CDR3 is 16 residues long. Trimming cost V 3 bases and J 5 bases; bases outside gene matches: 11. Germline CDR1 reads MNHEY; CDR2 reads SVGAGI. The record originates from a study of cytomegalovirus exposure and HLA in healthy donors. Overall study findings and caveats: Follow-up analysis later connected one missense variant in DCLRE1C with trimming of TCR beta V- and J-genes. The only immune exposure information that was available was CMV serostatus. The authors confirmed in vitro that a few CMV-associated chains were specific for CMV antigens. According to the study, 160 or so TCR beta chains were cytomegalovirus-associated.

The origin of this receptor is a man aged 35 to 55 in good health and CMV-seropositive. J is TRBJ2-5 and V is TRBV6-5; 8 nucleotides match TRBD1. The material sequenced was PBMCs. This CDR3 is CASSYSGGSVGETQYF. CDR3 in DNA: TGTGCCAGCAGTTATTCAGGGGGCTCCGTTGGGGAGACCCAGTACTTC.